The next 17 T cell receptor beta chains were all read from a single sample in a study of response to subunit inactivated influenza vaccine. MiXCR, run by TCRdb on the RT-PCR reads, gives a single entry per CDR3 protein. The data show about 700,000 distinct CDR3 sequences, roughly 13% seen once. Here the sequenced sample was PBMCs from blood, taken 14 to 15 days before vaccination. All receptors derive from a man aged 50-59 years who received an inactivated influenza vaccine.

A few counts support this clonotype. V usage is TRBV4-3 and J usage is TRBJ2-3, with D maybe TRBD2 (6 bases). Germline V gene sequence: CDR1 LGHNA, CDR2 YSLEER. This CDR3 contains 17 residues. The germline V and J ends were trimmed by 0 bases and 2 bases, with 15 bases remaining between them. The CDR3 nucleotides are TGCGCCAGCAGCCAAGATAGGAGGGCAGGATACACAGATACGCAGTATTTT. Its translation: CASSQDRRAGYTDTQYF.

The chain links TRBV5-1 to TRBJ2-1, with a weak D call TRBD2 (5 bases). Germline loops: CDR1 SGHRS, CDR2 YFSETQ. This CDR3 region has 13 residues. V was pared by 4 bases and J by 9 bases, with 14 bases between. In DNA form, the CDR3 reads TGCGCCAGCAGCAAGGAGTCGGGGTTTGAGCAGTTCTTC. Amino acids: CASSKESGFEQFF.

This clonotype came up many times. V gene TRBV29-1 combines with J gene TRBJ2-1; a weak D match, TRBD2 (6 bases). Germline V gene sequence: CDR1 SQVTM, CDR2 ANQGSEA. The CDR3 runs 14 residues. V gave up 4 bases and J gave up 9 bases, with 19 bases separating them. The CDR3, as DNA: TGCAGCGTTGGTGGTTTGACGGGAGCGGTTGAGCAGTTCTTC. This translates into CSVGGLTGAVEQFF.

This clonotype turned up a few times. The chain recombines TRBV14 with TRBJ2-1, with a weak D call TRBD2 (5 bases). Trimming stripped 1 base from V and 8 bases from J, with 9 bases between. Germline V gene sequence: CDR1 SGHDN, CDR2 FVKESK. The CDR3 consists of 13 residues. The CDR3 protein is CASSQATIYEQFF. CDR3 nucleotide sequence: TGTGCCAGCAGCCAAGCGACTATATATGAGCAGTTCTTC.

The V call is TRBV3-1, the J call TRBJ1-1; possible D gene TRBD1, 6 bases. CDR1 and CDR2 from the germline V gene are LGHDT and YNNKEL (reference sequence). This CDR3 has 15 residues. The germline V and J ends were trimmed by 1 base and 7 bases, with 16 bases remaining between them. The CDR3 nucleotides read TGTGCCAGCAGCCAAGCATCCGGGGGGGGCCGTGAAGCTTTCTTT. It translates to CASSQASGGGREAFF.

A few counts support this clonotype. V and J are TRBV6-2 or TRBV6-3 and TRBJ1-2, with a weak D call TRBD1 (5 bases). V lost 6 bases to trimming and J lost 2 bases, with 22 bases between them. This CDR3 comprises 17 residues. The V gene's germline CDR1 is MNHEY and CDR2 SVGEGT. The CDR3 region has the DNA TGTGCCAGCAGCCACAGATTCACAGGCCGCCCCAACTATGGCTACACCTTC. Translated: CASSHRFTGRPNYGYTF.

The chain has TRBV5-6 and TRBJ2-7; TRBD1 aligns across 9 bases. The germline V gene encodes CDR1 SGHDT and CDR2 YYEEEE. This CDR3 has 14 residues. J lost 7 bases, V lost 4 bases, and 9 bases had no gene match. The DNA for the CDR3 is TGTGCCAGCAGCGGCGGGACAGGGTATGGTGAGCAGTACTTC. Translating gives CASSGGTGYGEQYF.

The V gene is TRBV29-1, the J gene TRBJ2-3; 8 positions match TRBD2. Per germline, CDR1 SQVTM and CDR2 ANQGSEA. V was pared by 6 bases and J by 2 bases, with 4 bases of the junction left unmatched. This CDR3 has 13 amino acids. The CDR3 nucleotides read TGCAGCGTCCGGGAGGGGTCCACAGATACGCAGTATTTT. This sequence encodes CSVREGSTDTQYF.

V gene TRBV9 combines with J gene TRBJ2-3; D uncertain. The CDR3 is 14 amino acids. V gave up 0 bases and J gave up 6 bases, with 11 bases separating them. CDR1 SGDLS and CDR2 YYNGEE come from the germline V gene. CDR3 bases: TGTGCCAGCAGCGTAGCTGGATATCCGGATACGCAGTATTTT. Its protein is CASSVAGYPDTQYF.

The chain links TRBV7-8 to TRBJ2-6; D possibly corresponds to TRBD2 (6 bases). V lost 5 bases and J 0 bases, leaving 14 bases between the germline ends. Germline V gives CDR1 SGHVS, CDR2 FQNEAQ. This CDR3 comprises 17 residues. The DNA for the CDR3 is TGTGCCAGCAGCACCGGGACTGATTCCTCTGGGGCCAACGTCCTGACTTTC. This encodes CASSTGTDSSGANVLTF.

The V call is TRBV20-1, the J call TRBJ1-1, with 7 bases lining up with TRBD1. The CDR3 runs 19 residues. CDR1 is DFQATT, CDR2 SNEGSKA, per germline (reference sequence). Trimming took 1 base from V and 10 from J; bases not matched to a gene: 27. The CDR3 DNA reads TGCAGTGCTAGAGGCCCGTGGAGGGGGCGGAAGAGTTCGTTGGGGGTAGCTTTCTTT. Its translation is CSARGPWRGRKSSLGVAFF.

This clonotype was counted many times. The rearrangement uses TRBV29-1 and TRBJ2-7; D unresolved. In germline, CDR1 is SQVTM, CDR2 ANQGSEA. The ends were cut back, 8 bases at V and 2 bases at J, with 10 bases in the middle. The CDR3 is 11 amino acids. CDR3 sequence reads: CSIYSAYEQYF. In nucleotides, the CDR3 is TGCAGCATATATAGTGCCTACGAGCAGTACTTC.

This clonotype was seen more than once but under ten times. The V gene is TRBV28, the J gene TRBJ2-7, with a possible D match to TRBD2 (6 bases). The CDR3 length is 15 residues. Per germline, CDR1 MDHEN and CDR2 SYDVKM. With 6 bases removed from V and 3 bases from J, the gap between germline ends came to 18 bases. The CDR3 nucleotides read TGTGCCAGCAGCCCCACGGGACTTGGGAACTACGAGCAGTACTTC. Translating gives CASSPTGLGNYEQYF.

This clonotype was detected many times. The chain couples TRBV7-2 to TRBJ2-1; 7 bases are a match to TRBD2. The CDR3 totals 16 residues. The germline CDR1 and CDR2 sequences are SGHTA and FQGNSA. V dropped 5 bases and J dropped 2; count of bases not matched to a gene: 9. The CDR3 bases are TGTGCCAGCAGCGCCGGGACGGGAGGAACCTACAATGAGCAGTTCTTC. Translating gives CASSAGTGGTYNEQFF.

The chain recombines TRBV28 with TRBJ2-1; the match to TRBD2 covers 9 bases. Germline V gene lookup returns CDR1 MDHEN and CDR2 SYDVKM. J was trimmed by 10 bases and V by 3 bases; bases with no gene match: 13. CDR3 length: 16 amino acids. The CDR3 region has the DNA TGTGCCAGCAGTTTGTTGGCGGGGGGGATAATGTTGGAGCAGTTCTTC. Its protein product is CASSLLAGGIMLEQFF. Combining the CDR3 with reference TRBV28 and TRBJ2-1 gives the whole variable domain DVKVTQSSRYLVKRTGEKVFLECVQDMDHENMFWYRQDPGLGLRLIYFSYDVKMKEKGDIPEGYSVSREKKERFSLILESASTNQTSMYLCASSLLAGGIMLEQFFGPGTRLTVL.

This clonotype was seen just once. One junction end disagrees with the germline gene, perhaps due to a read error. V usage is TRBV7-7 and J usage is TRBJ2-3; perhaps TRBD1 as D (6 bases). Germline CDR1 SSHAT, CDR2 FNYEAQ (reference sequence). This CDR3 region has 14 residues. The CDR3: CASSSGTKGDTQYF. The CDR3 DNA sequence: TGTGCTAGCAGCTCCGGGACAAAGGGTGATACGCAGTATTTT.

The J gene is TRBJ2-4, the V gene TRBV2; TRBD1 matches at 7 bases. Per the germline V gene, CDR1 is SNHLY and CDR2 is FYNNEI. The CDR3 is 16 residues long. Losses at the gene ends were 1 base for V and 1 base for J; bases not matched to a gene: 4. CDR3 region: CASSEEGARAKNIQYF. As DNA, the CDR3 is TGTGCCAGCAGTGAAGAGGGGGCGCGGGCCAAAAACATTCAGTACTTC. The full variable domain, completed using reference TRBV2 and TRBJ2-4, is EPEVTQTPSHQVTQMGQEVILRCVPISNHLYFYWYRQILGQKVEFLVSFYNNEISEKSEIFDDQFSVERPDGSNFTLKIRSTKLEDSAMYFCASSEEGARAKNIQYFGAGTRLSVL.